This note documents a single T cell receptor beta chain sequence. Its antigen is still unknown. The sample is drawn from a study of regulatory and conventional T cells in RAG deficiency. Points from the study as a whole: Patient subsets had shorter CDR3s; Omenn Treg-Tconv overlap exceeded 80%.

Measured with immunoSEQ multiplex PCR; TCRdb has only the in-frame clones, and not every one. The table includes tens of thousands of clones, approximately 89% detected once. This CDR3 has 13 residues. The germline gives CDR1 SGDLS, CDR2 YYNGEE. The V end was cut by 4 bases, the J end by 3 bases, with 10 bases between. The sample was also reused in another study, on regulatory T cells. As reported in that work: Amplification used 52 TRBV primers and 13 TRBJ primers.

The clonotype comes from a human donor in good health. What was sequenced was CD8+ T cells sorted from blood. The chain has TRBV9 and TRBJ1-1; D unresolved. The CDR3 loop is CASSSPRHTEAFF. The CDR3 DNA reads TGTGCCAGCAGCTCCCCCCGCCACACTGAAGCTTTCTTT.